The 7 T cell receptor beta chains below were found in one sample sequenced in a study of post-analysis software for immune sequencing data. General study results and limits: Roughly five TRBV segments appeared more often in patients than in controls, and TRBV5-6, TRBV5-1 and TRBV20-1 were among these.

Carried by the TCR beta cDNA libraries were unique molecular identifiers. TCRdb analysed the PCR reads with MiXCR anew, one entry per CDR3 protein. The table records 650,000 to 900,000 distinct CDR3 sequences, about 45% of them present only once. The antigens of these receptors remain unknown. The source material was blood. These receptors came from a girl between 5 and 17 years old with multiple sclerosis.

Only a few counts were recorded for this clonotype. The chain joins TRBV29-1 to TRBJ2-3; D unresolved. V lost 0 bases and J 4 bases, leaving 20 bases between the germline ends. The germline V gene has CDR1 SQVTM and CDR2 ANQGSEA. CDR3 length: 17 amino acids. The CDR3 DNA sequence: TGCAGCGTTGAAGACTACTTTGTAGAGTATGGTCCAGATACGCAGTATTTT. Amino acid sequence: CSVEDYFVEYGPDTQYF.

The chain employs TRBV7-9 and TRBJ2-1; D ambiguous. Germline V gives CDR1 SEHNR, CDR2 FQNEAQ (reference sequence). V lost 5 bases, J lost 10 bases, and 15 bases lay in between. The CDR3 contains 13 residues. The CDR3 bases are TGTGCCAGCAGCAAAGGTTCCTCCTTAGAGCAGTTCTTC. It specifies CASSKGSSLEQFF.

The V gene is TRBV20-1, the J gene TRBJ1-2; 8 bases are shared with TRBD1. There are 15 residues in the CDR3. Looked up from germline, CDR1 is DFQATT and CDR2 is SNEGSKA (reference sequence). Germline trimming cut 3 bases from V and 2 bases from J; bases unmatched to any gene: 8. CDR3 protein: CSASVRTGINYGYTF. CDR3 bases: TGCAGTGCTAGCGTCAGGACAGGGATAAACTATGGCTACACCTTC.

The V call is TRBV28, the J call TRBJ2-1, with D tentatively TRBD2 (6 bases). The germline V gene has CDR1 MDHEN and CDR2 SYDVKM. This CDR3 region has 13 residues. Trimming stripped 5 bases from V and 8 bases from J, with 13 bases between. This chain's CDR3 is CASSLRDSYEQFF. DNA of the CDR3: TGTGCCAGCAGTCTCCGGGACTCGTATGAGCAGTTCTTC.

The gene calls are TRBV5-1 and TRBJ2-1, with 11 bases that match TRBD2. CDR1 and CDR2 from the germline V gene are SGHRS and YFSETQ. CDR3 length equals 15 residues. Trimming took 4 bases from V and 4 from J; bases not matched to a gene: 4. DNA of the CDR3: TGCGCCAGCAGCATAGGGACTAGCGGATACAATGAGCAGTTCTTC. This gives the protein CASSIGTSGYNEQFF.

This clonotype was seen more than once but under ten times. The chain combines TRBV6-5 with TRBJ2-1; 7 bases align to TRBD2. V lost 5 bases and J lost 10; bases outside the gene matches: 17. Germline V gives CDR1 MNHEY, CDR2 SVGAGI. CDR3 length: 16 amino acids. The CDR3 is CASSPSGGGRFGEQFF. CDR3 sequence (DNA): TGTGCCAGCAGTCCCTCGGGGGGAGGGAGGTTCGGGGAGCAGTTCTTC.

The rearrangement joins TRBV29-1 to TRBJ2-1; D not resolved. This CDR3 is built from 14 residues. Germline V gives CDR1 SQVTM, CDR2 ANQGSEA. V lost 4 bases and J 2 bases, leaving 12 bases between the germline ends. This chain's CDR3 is CSVVSGRTYNEQFF. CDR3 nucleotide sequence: TGCAGCGTTGTCTCCGGACGGACCTACAATGAGCAGTTCTTC.